This TCR beta chain was profiled in a study of cytomegalovirus exposure and HLA in healthy donors. Both 60 Vbeta primers and 13 Jbeta primers went into the PCR. The protocol was immunoSEQ multiplex PCR, while the TCRdb copy is restricted to in-frame clones and leaves out a portion. The table includes about 190,000 clones, 80% detected once. Samples came from healthy bone marrow donors. Whole-study findings and limits: In a later analysis, V- and J-gene trimming of beta chains associated with a DCLRE1C missense variant, replicated independently. Most TCR sequences showed up rarely, but some public TCRs showed up in many donors. Investigators reported over 150 TCR beta chains as tied to cytomegalovirus.

CDR1 and CDR2 from the germline V gene are SGHRS and YFSETQ. V shed 4 bases and J shed 6 bases, with 13 bases lying between them. The CDR3 extends over 14 amino acids. With respect to this clone: Its target is unknown.

The receptor comes from a boy aged 5-17 years in good health and CMV-seronegative. The specimen sequenced was PBMCs. The chain carries TRBV5-1 and TRBJ2-2; tentative D call: TRBD1 (5 bases). For the CDR3, the DNA is TGCGCCAGCAGCCCAGACAGTTGGTCCGGGGAGCTGTTTTTT. It encodes CASSPDSWSGELFF.